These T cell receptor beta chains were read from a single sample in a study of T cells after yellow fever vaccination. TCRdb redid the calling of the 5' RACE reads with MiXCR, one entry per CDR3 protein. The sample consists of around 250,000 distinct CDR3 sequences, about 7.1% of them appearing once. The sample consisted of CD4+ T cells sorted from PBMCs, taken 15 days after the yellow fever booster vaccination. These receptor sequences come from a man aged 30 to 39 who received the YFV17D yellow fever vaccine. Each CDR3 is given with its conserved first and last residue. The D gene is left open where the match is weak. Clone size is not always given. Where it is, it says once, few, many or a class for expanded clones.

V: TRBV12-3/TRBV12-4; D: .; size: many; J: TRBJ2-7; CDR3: CASSLRGPPYEQYF; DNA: TGTGCCAGCAGTCTGCGGGGCCCCCCCTACGAGCAGTACTTC
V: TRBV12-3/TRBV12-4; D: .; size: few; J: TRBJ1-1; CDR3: CASSFVGTEAFF; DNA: TGTGCCAGCAGTTTTGTGGGGACTGAAGCTTTCTTT
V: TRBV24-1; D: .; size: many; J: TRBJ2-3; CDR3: CATSDSRRADTQYF; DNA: TGTGCCACCAGTGACTCCCGGCGAGCAGATACGCAGTATTTT
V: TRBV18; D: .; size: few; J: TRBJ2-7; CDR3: CASSQIGWEQYF; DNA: TGTGCCAGCTCACAAATAGGCTGGGAGCAGTACTTC
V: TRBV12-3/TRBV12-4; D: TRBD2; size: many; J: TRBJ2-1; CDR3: CASGLAGLNNEQFF; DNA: TGTGCCAGCGGACTAGCGGGATTGAACAATGAGCAGTTCTTC
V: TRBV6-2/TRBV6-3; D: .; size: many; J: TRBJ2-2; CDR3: CASSSRDKNTGELFF; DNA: TGTGCCAGCAGTTCCCGGGACAAGAACACCGGGGAGCTGTTTTTT
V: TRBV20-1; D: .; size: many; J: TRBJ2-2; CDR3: CSARVGNTGELFF; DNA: TGCAGTGCTAGAGTAGGGAACACCGGGGAGCTGTTTTTT
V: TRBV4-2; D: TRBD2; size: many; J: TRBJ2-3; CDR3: CASRLGTSGSSSTDTQYF; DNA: TGTGCCAGCCGACTCGGGACTAGCGGGAGTTCCAGCACAGATACGCAGTATTTT
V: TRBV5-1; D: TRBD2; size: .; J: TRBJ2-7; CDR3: CASSELSGGPYEQYF; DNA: TGCGCCAGCAGCGAACTTAGCGGGGGGCCCTACGAGCAGTACTTC
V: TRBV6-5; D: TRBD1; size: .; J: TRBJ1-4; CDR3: CASRRPGQNNEKLFF; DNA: TGTGCCAGCAGGCGACCGGGACAGAATAATGAAAAACTGTTTTTT
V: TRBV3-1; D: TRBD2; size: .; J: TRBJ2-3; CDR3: CASSQSGRTDTQYF; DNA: TGTGCCAGCAGCCAAAGCGGGAGAACAGATACGCAGTATTTT
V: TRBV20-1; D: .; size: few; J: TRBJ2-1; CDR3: CSARSSGRGEQFF; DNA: TGCAGTGCTAGGTCGTCCGGAAGAGGTGAGCAGTTCTTC
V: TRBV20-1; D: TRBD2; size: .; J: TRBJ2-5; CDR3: CSARDQGLAGETQYF; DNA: TGCAGTGCTAGAGATCAGGGACTAGCTGGAGAGACCCAGTACTTC
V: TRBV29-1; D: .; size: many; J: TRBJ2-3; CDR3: CSAPGPRGSTDTQYF; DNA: TGCAGCGCTCCCGGCCCCAGGGGAAGCACAGATACGCAGTATTTT
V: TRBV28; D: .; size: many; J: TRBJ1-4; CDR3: CASSPGAHYNEKLFF; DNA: TGTGCCAGCAGTCCTGGGGCTCACTATAATGAAAAACTGTTTTTT
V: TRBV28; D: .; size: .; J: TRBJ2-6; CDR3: CASTRPNSGANVLTF; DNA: TGTGCCAGCACAAGGCCGAACTCTGGGGCCAACGTCCTGACTTTC
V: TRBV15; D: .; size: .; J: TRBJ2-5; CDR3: CATSRKGNRPEETQYF; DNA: TGTGCCACCAGCAGGAAGGGTAACAGGCCCGAAGAGACCCAGTACTTC
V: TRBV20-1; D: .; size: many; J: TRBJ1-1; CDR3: CSAYFGRTEAFF; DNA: TGCAGTGCTTACTTCGGGAGGACTGAAGCTTTCTTT
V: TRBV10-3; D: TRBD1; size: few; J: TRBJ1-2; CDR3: CALNPPGQINYGYTF; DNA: TGTGCCCTCAACCCGCCGGGACAGATCAACTATGGCTACACCTTC
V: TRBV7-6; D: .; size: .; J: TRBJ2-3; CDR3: CASSLKGGLASDTQYF; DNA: TGTGCCAGCAGCTTAAAAGGGGGACTCGCCTCTGATACGCAGTATTTT
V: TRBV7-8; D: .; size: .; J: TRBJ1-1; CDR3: CASSLDWANTEAFF; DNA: TGTGCCAGCAGCTTAGACTGGGCGAACACTGAAGCTTTCTTT
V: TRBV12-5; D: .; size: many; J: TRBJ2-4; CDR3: CASGLGRPQGGIQYF; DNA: TGTGCTAGTGGTTTAGGAAGACCTCAGGGTGGTATTCAGTACTTC
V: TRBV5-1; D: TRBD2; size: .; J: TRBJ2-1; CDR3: CASSVTSGRTYNEQFF; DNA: TGCGCCAGCAGCGTGACTAGCGGGAGAACCTACAATGAGCAGTTCTTC
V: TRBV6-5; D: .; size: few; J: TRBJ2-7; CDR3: CASSYSTVGSQREQYF; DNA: TGTGCCAGCAGTTACTCGACGGTCGGGAGCCAGAGGGAGCAGTACTTC
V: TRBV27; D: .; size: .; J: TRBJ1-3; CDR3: CASSAGTTFGNTIYF; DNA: TGTGCCAGCAGTGCCGGGACAACCTTTGGAAACACCATATATTTT
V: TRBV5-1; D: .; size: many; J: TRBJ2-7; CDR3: CASSFNGEYEQYF; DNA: TGCGCCAGCAGCTTCAACGGGGAATACGAGCAGTACTTC
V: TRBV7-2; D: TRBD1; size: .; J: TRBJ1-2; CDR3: CASTKQGAGYGYTF; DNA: TGTGCCAGCACTAAGCAGGGGGCCGGCTATGGCTACACCTTC
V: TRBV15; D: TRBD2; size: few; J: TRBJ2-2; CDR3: CATGLAGLNTGELFF; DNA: TGTGCCACCGGACTAGCGGGCCTAAACACCGGGGAGCTGTTTTTT
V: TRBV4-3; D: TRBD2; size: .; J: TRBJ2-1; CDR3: CASSPRLAGGPDEQFF; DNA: TGCGCCAGCAGCCCCCGGCTAGCGGGAGGGCCGGATGAGCAGTTCTTC
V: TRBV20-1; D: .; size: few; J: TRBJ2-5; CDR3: CSARPRDFQETQYF; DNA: TGCAGTGCTAGACCCAGGGACTTCCAAGAGACCCAGTACTTC
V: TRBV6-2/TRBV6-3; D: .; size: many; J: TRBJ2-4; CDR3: CASTNSAEGIQYF; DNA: TGTGCCAGCACCAACTCGGCGGAGGGCATTCAGTACTTC
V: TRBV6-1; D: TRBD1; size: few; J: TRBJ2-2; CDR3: CASRNDRGSTGELFF; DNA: TGTGCCAGCAGGAATGACAGGGGTTCGACCGGGGAGCTGTTTTTT
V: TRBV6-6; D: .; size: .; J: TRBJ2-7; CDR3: CASGSYEQYF; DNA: TGTGCCAGCGGGAGTTACGAGCAGTACTTC
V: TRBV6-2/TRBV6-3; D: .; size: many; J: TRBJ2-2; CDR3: CASRFRGGDTGELFF; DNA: TGTGCCAGCAGGTTTAGGGGGGGCGACACCGGGGAGCTGTTTTTT
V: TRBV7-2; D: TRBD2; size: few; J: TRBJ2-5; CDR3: CASSTTSEETQYF; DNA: TGTGCCAGCAGCACCACTAGCGAAGAGACCCAGTACTTC
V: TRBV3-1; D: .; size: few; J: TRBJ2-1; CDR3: CASKLSNGGEQFF; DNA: TGTGCCAGCAAGCTTAGCAACGGTGGTGAGCAGTTCTTC
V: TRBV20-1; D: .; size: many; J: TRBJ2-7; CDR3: CSASPGPTYEQYF; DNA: TGCAGTGCTAGCCCCGGTCCCACCTACGAGCAGTACTTC
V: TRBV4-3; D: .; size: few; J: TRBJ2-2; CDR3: CASSQDLIAANTGELFF; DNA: TGCGCCAGCAGCCAAGATTTGATCGCCGCGAACACCGGGGAGCTGTTTTTT
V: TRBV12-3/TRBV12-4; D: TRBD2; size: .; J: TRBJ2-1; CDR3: CASSLGTSSYNEQSF; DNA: TGTGCCAGCAGTTTAGGGACTAGCTCCTACAATGAGCAGTCCTTC
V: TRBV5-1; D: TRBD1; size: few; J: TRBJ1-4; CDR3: CASSLAGTGEEKLFF; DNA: TGCGCCAGCAGCTTAGCTGGGACAGGAGAAGAAAAACTGTTTTTT
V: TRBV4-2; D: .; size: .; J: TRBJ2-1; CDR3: CASSQDHGEPEQFF; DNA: TGTGCCAGCAGCCAAGATCACGGGGAGCCGGAGCAGTTCTTC
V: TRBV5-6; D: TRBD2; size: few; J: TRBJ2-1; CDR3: CASALLAGVGPSNEQFF; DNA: TGTGCCAGCGCCTTACTAGCGGGAGTAGGTCCTAGTAATGAGCAGTTCTTC
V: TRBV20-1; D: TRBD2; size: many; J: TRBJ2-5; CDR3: CSASPPGGRGGETQYF; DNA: TGCAGTGCCAGTCCACCTGGCGGGAGGGGCGGGGAGACCCAGTACTTC
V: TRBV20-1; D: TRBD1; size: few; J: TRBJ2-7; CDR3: CSARDRTTGGPVRVHEQYF; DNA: TGCAGTGCTAGAGATCGGACGACAGGGGGGCCCGTAAGAGTCCACGAGCAGTACTTC
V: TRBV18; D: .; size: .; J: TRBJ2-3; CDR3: CASSRGGEDTQYF; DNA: TGTGCCAGCTCACGGGGGGGCGAAGATACGCAGTATTTT
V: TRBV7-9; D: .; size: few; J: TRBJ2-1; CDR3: CASGSLRSEQFF; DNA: TGTGCCAGCGGATCACTGCGTAGTGAGCAGTTCTTC
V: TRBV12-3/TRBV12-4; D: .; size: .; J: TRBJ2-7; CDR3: CATAEPGPPYEQYF; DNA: TGTGCCACCGCAGAACCCGGGCCCCCCTACGAGCAGTACTTC
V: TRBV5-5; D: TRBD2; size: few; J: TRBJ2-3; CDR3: CASSRGLAGVDTQYF; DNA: TGTGCCAGCAGCCGGGGACTAGCGGGAGTAGATACGCAGTATTTT
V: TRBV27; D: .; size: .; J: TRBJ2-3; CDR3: CASIPSGLTDTQYF; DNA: TGTGCCAGCATCCCATCGGGGCTCACAGATACGCAGTATTTT
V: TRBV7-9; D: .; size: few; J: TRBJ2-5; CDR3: CASSFFNSQETQYF; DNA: TGTGCCAGCAGCTTTTTTAACAGTCAAGAGACCCAGTACTTC
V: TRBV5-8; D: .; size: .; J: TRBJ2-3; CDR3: CASSRGGVADTQYF; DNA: TGTGCCAGCAGTCGAGGGGGAGTCGCAGATACGCAGTATTTT
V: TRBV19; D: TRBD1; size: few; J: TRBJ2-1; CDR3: CASGDREAYNEQFF; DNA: TGTGCCAGTGGAGACAGGGAAGCCTACAATGAGCAGTTCTTC
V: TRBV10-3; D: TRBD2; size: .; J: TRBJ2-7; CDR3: CAISDLRVAGGEQYF; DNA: TGTGCCATCAGTGACTTGCGAGTAGCGGGCGGCGAGCAGTACTTC
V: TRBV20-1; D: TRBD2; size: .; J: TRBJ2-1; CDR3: CSAKAGVYNEQFF; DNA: TGCAGTGCAAAAGCGGGAGTGTACAATGAGCAGTTCTTC
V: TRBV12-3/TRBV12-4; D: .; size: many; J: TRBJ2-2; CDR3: CASSPHNTGELFF; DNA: TGTGCCAGCAGCCCACACAACACCGGGGAGCTGTTTTTT
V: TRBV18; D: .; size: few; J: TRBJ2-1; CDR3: CASSPLAPPDSNEQFF; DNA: TGTGCCAGCTCACCCCTCGCGCCCCCAGATAGCAATGAGCAGTTCTTC
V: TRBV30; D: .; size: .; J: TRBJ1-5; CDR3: CAWSLFSRDQPQHF; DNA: TGTGCCTGGAGTCTTTTCAGTCGAGATCAGCCCCAGCATTTT